The entry below gives a single TCR beta chain sequence along with its context. The target antigen is unknown. The trim removed 4 bases at V and 9 bases at J, leaving 7 bases unmatched. This CDR3 contains 16 residues. CDR1 is SGHTA and CDR2 is FQGNSA in the germline V gene. The sample belongs to a study of OX40 agonist ivuxolimab in advanced cancers. Overall study: A mean age of around 66 years, range roughly 23 to 85, was recorded, and 80% to 90% were male.

General study points: At 0.1 to 3.0 mg/kg and by week 6, clonal expansion occurred in CD4+ and CD8+ blood T cells.

Generated by immunoSEQ multiplex PCR, the TCRdb table keeps only in-frame clones and is missing some. This table holds about 82,000 clones, roughly 90% found once. This receptor was obtained from an adult with an advanced solid tumor such as melanoma, head and neck, liver or kidney cancer. The material was CD4+ or CD8+ T cells sorted from blood, obtained in a trial of the OX40 agonist ivuxolimab. The chain has TRBV7-2 and TRBJ2-1, with 15 nucleotides matching TRBD2. As DNA, the CDR3 is TGTGCCAGCAGCTCTGGGACTAGCGGGAGGCTTGGTGAGCAGTTCTTC. It specifies CASSSGTSGRLGEQFF.